These 15 T cell receptor beta chains came from one sample sequenced in a study of cytomegalovirus exposure and HLA in healthy donors. Researchers ran the PCR with 60 Vbeta and 13 Jbeta primers. The repertoire was sequenced with immunoSEQ multiplex PCR; TCRdb's copy has only in-frame clones and lacks some. The table lists tens of thousands of clones, approximately 79% of them singletons, with under 4% in the top ten. The specimen sequenced was PBMCs. The receptors here all came from a woman aged 40 to 50 in good health and CMV-seronegative.

The chain carries TRBV7-2 and TRBJ1-2; D not resolved. The germline CDR1 and CDR2 sequences are SGHTA and FQGNSA. V lost 4 bases, J lost 1 base, and 7 bases lay in between. The CDR3 is 13 amino acids. The CDR3 nucleotides read TGTGCCAGCAGCTCCCGGGGTAACTATGGCTACACCTTC. Its protein is CASSSRGNYGYTF.

The V gene is TRBV7-2, the J gene TRBJ2-7; the D gene is possibly TRBD2 (5 bases). CDR3 length: 17 amino acids. Trimming stripped 1 base from V and 5 bases from J, with 21 bases between. Germline V gene data show CDR1 as SGHTA and CDR2 as FQGNSA. CDR3 DNA: TGTGCCAGCAGCTTAGACTACGGACTCATAGGATTACACGAGCAGTACTTC. Translating it yields CASSLDYGLIGLHEQYF. Filled out from reference TRBV7-2 and TRBJ2-7, the complete variable domain reads GAGVSQSPSNKVTEKGKDVELRCDPISGHTALYWYRQSLGQGLEFLIYFQGNSAPDKSGLPSDRFSAERTGGSVSTLTIQRTQQEDSAVYLCASSLDYGLIGLHEQYFGPGTRLTVT.

The chain carries TRBV6-1 and TRBJ1-5; D not certain. Trimming took 7 bases from V and 4 from J, leaving 11 bases between them. The CDR3 has 13 residues. Germline V gene lookup returns CDR1 MNHNS and CDR2 SASEGT. The CDR3 protein is CASKPQVNQPQHF. The CDR3 DNA sequence: TGTGCCAGCAAACCTCAGGTTAATCAGCCCCAGCATTTT.

The count of this clone is one. The chain recombines TRBV7-8 with TRBJ1-5, with 12 nucleotides matching TRBD1. J was trimmed by 6 bases and V by 2 bases; bases with no gene match: 2. From germline, CDR1 is SGHVS and CDR2 FQNEAQ. The CDR3 runs to 15 residues. Here the CDR3 DNA reads TGTGCCAGCAGCTTAAGGGACAGGGGGCTTCAGCCCCAGCATTTT. This encodes CASSLRDRGLQPQHF.

The CDR3 region has the DNA TGTGCCAGCAGCTTGTCAGGGGACACTGAAGCTTTCTTT. Amino acids: CASSLSGDTEAFF. The rearrangement uses TRBV5-4 and TRBJ1-1, with a weak D call TRBD1 (6 bases). Germline CDR1 reads SGHNT; CDR2 reads YYREEE (reference sequence). This CDR3 region has 13 residues. The V end lost 1 base, the J end lost 3 bases, and 7 bases lay between the germline ends.

V usage is TRBV7-8 and J usage is TRBJ1-2; the D gene is possibly TRBD1 (6 bases). V was clipped by 1 base and J by 4 bases, with 16 bases between them. The CDR3 has 16 amino acids. CDR1 and CDR2 (germline): SGHVS, FQNEAQ. CDR3 DNA sequence: TGTGCCAGCAGCTTAGAAGTGACAGGTGGTTTCTATGGCTACACCTTC. This gives the protein CASSLEVTGGFYGYTF.

V gene TRBV7-3 combines with J gene TRBJ2-5, with 8 positions matching TRBD1. The CDR3 is 14 residues long. Germline CDR1 is SGHTA and CDR2 is FQGTGA. V lost 2 bases, J lost 5 bases, and 4 bases stayed unmatched. Written as DNA, the CDR3 is TGTGCCAGCAGCTTAGGGGACAGGTCGGAGACCCAGTACTTC. Protein sequence: CASSLGDRSETQYF.

The chain has TRBV28 and TRBJ2-7; TRBD1 matches 8 bases. Germline V gene data show CDR1 as MDHEN and CDR2 as SYDVKM. The CDR3 is made up of 13 amino acids. Trimming at V came to 5 bases and at J to 4 bases, leaving 4 bases not matched to a gene. The CDR3 sequence: CASSRTGIYEQYF. CDR3 nucleotides: TGTGCCAGCAGTAGGACAGGGATTTACGAGCAGTACTTC.

This sequence joins TRBV7-9 and TRBJ2-7, with D uncertain. The germline V gene has CDR1 SEHNR and CDR2 FQNEAQ (reference sequence). With 5 bases removed from V and 4 bases from J, the gap between germline ends came to 6 bases. The CDR3 runs to 11 residues. The DNA of the CDR3 is TGTGCCAGCAGCGCGACATACGAGCAGTACTTC. Translated, it gives CASSATYEQYF.

V usage is TRBV19 and J usage is TRBJ2-7, with 8 bases fitting TRBD1. V was clipped by 5 bases and J by 0 bases; unmatched bases: 3. Germline assignment: CDR1 LNHDA and CDR2 SQIVND (reference sequence). This CDR3 has 14 residues. The CDR3 here is CASSVDRVSYEQYF. The DNA of the CDR3 is TGTGCCAGTAGTGTGGACAGGGTCTCCTACGAGCAGTACTTC.

The rearrangement uses TRBV27 and TRBJ1-1; tentative D call: TRBD1 (6 bases). V gave up 7 bases and J gave up 4 bases, with 25 bases separating them. Germline CDR1 and CDR2: MNHEY and SMNVEV (reference sequence). This CDR3 is 17 amino acids long. CDR3 bases: TGTGCCAGCACGCCCAATGGGGGCTCAATTGTGAGCACTGAAGCTTTCTTT. Protein: CASTPNGGSIVSTEAFF.

V gene TRBV20-1 combines with J gene TRBJ1-4, with a tentative D call TRBD1 (5 bases). Germline V gene lookup returns CDR1 DFQATT and CDR2 SNEGSKA (reference sequence). The V end was cut by 4 bases, the J end by 10 bases, with 10 bases between. This CDR3 comprises 11 residues. Here the CDR3 reads CSATRERKLFF. Written as DNA, the CDR3 is TGCAGTGCTACCAGGGAACGAAAACTGTTTTTT.

The chain employs TRBV5-1 and TRBJ1-2; D possibly corresponds to TRBD1 (6 bases). The CDR3 sequence is 13 residues long. Trimming took 7 bases from V and 2 from J, leaving 12 bases between them. Germline V gives CDR1 SGHRS, CDR2 YFSETQ. The CDR3 loop is CASRRGENYGYTF. DNA for the CDR3: TGCGCCAGCCGCAGGGGCGAGAACTATGGCTACACCTTC.

DNA of the CDR3: TGCGCCAGCAGCCAAGAGACAAGGGGAACTGAAGCTTTCTTT. Translated: CASSQETRGTEAFF. The chain carries TRBV4-1 and TRBJ1-1, with D perhaps TRBD1 (5 bases). The CDR3 is 14 amino acids. The V end lost 0 bases, the J end lost 5 bases, and 10 bases lay between the germline ends. The germline V gene has CDR1 MGHRA and CDR2 YSYEKL.

The rearrangement links TRBV6-6 to TRBJ1-1; D is unresolved. Trimming left V 10 bases short and J 1 base short, with 13 bases between. This CDR3 is 13 amino acids long. The germline gives CDR1 MNHNY, CDR2 SVGAGI (reference sequence). CDR3 in amino acids: CAISRTQNTEAFF. CDR3 DNA: TGTGCCATTTCAAGGACTCAGAACACTGAAGCTTTCTTT.